The 15 T cell receptor beta chains given below trace back to one sample, sequenced in a study of blood T cells in healthy people across ages. Together with a sample-barcoded 5' primer, a J-beta primer mix was included in a second PCR lasting about 7 to 11 cycles. Using its own MiXCR run on the 5' RACE reads, TCRdb lists one record per CDR3 protein. The sample comprises about 1.8 million distinct CDR3 sequences, around 50% of which are singletons, and less than 2.5% rests with the top ten. Sequencing was done on a sample of blood. Receptors originate from a woman aged 40 to 50 in good health.

This clonotype appeared a few times. The chain uses TRBV5-1 and TRBJ2-7; the D gene is possibly TRBD1 (8 bases). The length of the CDR3 is 13 residues. V was trimmed by 3 bases and J by 7 bases, leaving 14 bases between them. Per the germline V gene, CDR1 is SGHRS and CDR2 is YFSETQ. The CDR3 nucleotides read TGCGCCAGCAGCTGGACAGGGAGGGGAGAGCAGTACTTC. Its translation is CASSWTGRGEQYF.

The rearrangement links TRBV7-9 to TRBJ2-4, with 9 bases lining up with TRBD1. There are 15 residues in the CDR3. Trimming cost V 5 bases and J 6 bases; bases outside gene matches: 8. Germline V lookup: CDR1 SEHNR, CDR2 FQNEAQ (reference sequence). Here the CDR3 DNA reads TGTGCCAGCAGCCAGACAGGGGGGAAGGGAAACATTCAGTACTTC. It specifies CASSQTGGKGNIQYF. The variable domain in full, with the rest retrieved from reference TRBV7-9 and TRBJ2-4, is DTGVSQNPRHKITKRGQNVTFRCDPISEHNRLYWYRQTLGQGPEFLTYFQNEAQLEKSRLLSDRFSAERPKGSFSTLEIQRTEQGDSAMYLCASSQTGGKGNIQYFGAGTRLSVL.

This chain connects TRBV9 to TRBJ1-1; a possible D gene is TRBD1 (5 bases). Germline CDR1 reads SGDLS; CDR2 reads YYNGEE. Trimming took off 1 base at V and 8 bases at J, with 12 bases between the two ends. This CDR3 comprises 13 residues. The DNA for the CDR3 is TGTGCCAGCAGCGTACGCCTGAGGGGCGAAGCTTTCTTT. As protein: CASSVRLRGEAFF.

The chain couples TRBV6-5 to TRBJ2-1; 9 nucleotides match TRBD2. V lost 2 bases to trimming and J lost 4 bases; unmatched junction nucleotides: 6. The length of the CDR3 is 16 residues. Germline CDR1 is MNHEY and CDR2 is SVGAGI. DNA of the CDR3: TGTGCCAGCAGTTACACCAAGGCGGGGGGGTACAATGAGCAGTTCTTC. The encoded protein is CASSYTKAGGYNEQFF.

A remark on this clonotype: The junction does not match germline at one end; this may be a read error. The V call is TRBV27, the J call TRBJ2-5; 14 nucleotides agree with TRBD2. Looked up from germline, CDR1 is MNHEY and CDR2 is SMNVEV (reference sequence). The CDR3 extends over 21 amino acids. CDR3 sequence: CASSPQVWFRTSGGTQETQSF. The CDR3 coding sequence is TGTGCCAGCAGTCCTCAGGTGTGGTTTCGGACTAGCGGGGGGACGCAAGAGACCCAGTCCTTC.

This sequence joins TRBV6-5 and TRBJ1-2, with 8 bases identical to TRBD1. With 8 bases clipped from V and 3 bases from J, the junction kept 5 bases outside the gene matches. From germline, CDR1 is MNHEY and CDR2 SVGAGI. This CDR3 is built from 13 residues. CDR3 amino acids: CASGQGADYGYTF. CDR3 in DNA: TGTGCCAGCGGGCAGGGGGCGGACTATGGCTACACCTTC.

This clonotype was seen a handful of times. The J gene is TRBJ2-3, the V gene TRBV13; the D gene could be TRBD1 or TRBD2 (5 bases each). This CDR3 spans 17 amino acids. Germline CDR1 PRHDT, CDR2 FYEKMQ (reference sequence). V shed 4 bases and J shed 1 base, with 18 bases lying between them. CDR3 sequence: CASSSPLRRGRTDTQYF. The CDR3 nucleotides read TGTGCCAGCAGCTCCCCACTTCGTCGGGGACGCACAGATACGCAGTATTTT.

The V call is TRBV19, the J call TRBJ2-3; D is possibly TRBD1 (7 bases). Trimming removed 7 bases at V and 3 bases at J, with 23 bases between. CDR1 and CDR2 from the germline V gene are LNHDA and SQIVND (reference sequence). This CDR3 is 17 amino acids long. Written as DNA, the CDR3 is TGTGCCAGTAAGCCCCAGGGGGGCAGTACTCCTACAGATACGCAGTATTTT. This encodes CASKPQGGSTPTDTQYF.

The CDR3, as DNA: TGTGCCAGCACTCTAGACGAGTTTTCTTACGAGCAGTACTTC. It translates to CASTLDEFSYEQYF. V and J are TRBV12-3 or TRBV12-4 and TRBJ2-7; D is undetermined. CDR3 length equals 14 residues. Trimming shortened V by 7 bases and J by 4 bases, and 17 bases separated the two germline ends.

There are a few counts of this clonotype. This chain connects TRBV7-2 to TRBJ2-7; D is possibly TRBD1 (5 bases). The CDR3 has 15 residues. Trimming stripped 2 bases from V and 6 bases from J, with 17 bases between. In germline, CDR1 is SGHTA, CDR2 FQGNSA. CDR3 loop: CASSLIRFEGAEQYF. Written as DNA, the CDR3 is TGTGCCAGCAGCTTAATTCGGTTTGAAGGGGCCGAGCAGTACTTC.

J is TRBJ1-5 and V is TRBV20-1, with D uncertain. Trimming removed 1 base at V and 2 bases at J, with 12 bases between. Germline V lookup: CDR1 DFQATT, CDR2 SNEGSKA (reference sequence). There are 15 residues in the CDR3. The CDR3 loop is CSARVSPDGNQPQHF. The CDR3 coding sequence is TGCAGTGCTAGAGTGAGCCCCGACGGCAATCAGCCCCAGCATTTT.

In this sample, this clonotype turned up a few times. The rearrangement links TRBV7-2 to TRBJ1-2; the match to TRBD1 covers 9 bases. CDR1 is SGHTA, CDR2 FQGNSA, per germline. The CDR3 is 16 amino acids. The J segment lost 4 bases and the V segment lost 0 bases, leaving 6 bases of the junction unmatched. The CDR3 loop reads CASSLASQGAGYGYTF. CDR3 sequence (DNA): TGTGCCAGCAGCTTAGCCTCACAGGGGGCAGGCTATGGCTACACCTTC.

This clonotype was recorded a few times. The V gene is TRBV28, the J gene TRBJ2-7, with TRBD2 matching over 8 bases. The ends lost 6 bases at V and 5 bases at J; junction bases unmatched: 12. Germline CDR1 and CDR2: MDHEN and SYDVKM. This CDR3 spans 15 amino acids. The CDR3 bases are TGTGCCAGCAGCCGTTGGCGGGGGGCCGGGGACGAGCAGTACTTC. Translated, it gives CASSRWRGAGDEQYF.

The V gene is TRBV6-5, the J gene TRBJ2-1; the D gene is possibly TRBD1 (6 bases). CDR3 size: 14 residues. The V gene lost 4 bases and the J gene lost 10 bases, with 17 bases spanning the gap. Germline assignment: CDR1 MNHEY and CDR2 SVGAGI. In DNA form, the CDR3 reads TGTGCCAGCAGTTCGACGGACAGAGACTACGAGCAGTTCTTC. Translated, it gives CASSSTDRDYEQFF.

The V and J genes are TRBV20-1 and TRBJ1-5, with a weak D call TRBD1 (6 bases). The V end lost 6 bases, the J end lost 2 bases, and 17 bases lay between the germline ends. CDR1 is DFQATT and CDR2 is SNEGSKA in the germline V gene (reference sequence). This CDR3 spans 15 amino acids. CDR3 nucleotide sequence: TGCAGTGCAGCCCAAGGGGGGATCGGCAATCAGCCCCAGCATTTT. Its protein is CSAAQGGIGNQPQHF.